The sequence of this TCR beta chain was determined in a study of cytomegalovirus exposure and HLA in healthy donors. Notes on the study in general: When presence/absence was analysed, sequencing depth was taken to be roughly uniform across donors. DRB1 had the most TCR associations and HLA-C the fewest, a later analysis found, with rates varying by HLA locus. The study put 150 to 200 TCR beta chains on its list as cytomegalovirus-associated.

In the case of this clone: Antigen: not known.

At the time of sampling, donors were nominally healthy, though unrecorded immune exposures were likely. V was clipped by 4 bases and J by 0 bases, with 14 bases between them. The CDR3 loop spans 16 amino acids. Germline values: CDR1 SGHRS, CDR2 YFSETQ. PCR used 60 Vbeta primers and 13 Jbeta primers. Libraries were prepared by immunoSEQ multiplex PCR; TCRdb keeps only in-frame clonotypes and omits some of them. The table has roughly 68,000 clones, around 72% seen once. The rearrangement links TRBV5-1 to TRBJ2-1; D is possibly TRBD2 (6 bases). This TCR derives from a woman under 40 in good health and CMV-seropositive. The source material was PBMCs. CDR3 in DNA: TGCGCCAGCAGCGCCTCTACTAGCCTCTCCTACAATGAGCAGTTCTTC. Translated: CASSASTSLSYNEQFF.